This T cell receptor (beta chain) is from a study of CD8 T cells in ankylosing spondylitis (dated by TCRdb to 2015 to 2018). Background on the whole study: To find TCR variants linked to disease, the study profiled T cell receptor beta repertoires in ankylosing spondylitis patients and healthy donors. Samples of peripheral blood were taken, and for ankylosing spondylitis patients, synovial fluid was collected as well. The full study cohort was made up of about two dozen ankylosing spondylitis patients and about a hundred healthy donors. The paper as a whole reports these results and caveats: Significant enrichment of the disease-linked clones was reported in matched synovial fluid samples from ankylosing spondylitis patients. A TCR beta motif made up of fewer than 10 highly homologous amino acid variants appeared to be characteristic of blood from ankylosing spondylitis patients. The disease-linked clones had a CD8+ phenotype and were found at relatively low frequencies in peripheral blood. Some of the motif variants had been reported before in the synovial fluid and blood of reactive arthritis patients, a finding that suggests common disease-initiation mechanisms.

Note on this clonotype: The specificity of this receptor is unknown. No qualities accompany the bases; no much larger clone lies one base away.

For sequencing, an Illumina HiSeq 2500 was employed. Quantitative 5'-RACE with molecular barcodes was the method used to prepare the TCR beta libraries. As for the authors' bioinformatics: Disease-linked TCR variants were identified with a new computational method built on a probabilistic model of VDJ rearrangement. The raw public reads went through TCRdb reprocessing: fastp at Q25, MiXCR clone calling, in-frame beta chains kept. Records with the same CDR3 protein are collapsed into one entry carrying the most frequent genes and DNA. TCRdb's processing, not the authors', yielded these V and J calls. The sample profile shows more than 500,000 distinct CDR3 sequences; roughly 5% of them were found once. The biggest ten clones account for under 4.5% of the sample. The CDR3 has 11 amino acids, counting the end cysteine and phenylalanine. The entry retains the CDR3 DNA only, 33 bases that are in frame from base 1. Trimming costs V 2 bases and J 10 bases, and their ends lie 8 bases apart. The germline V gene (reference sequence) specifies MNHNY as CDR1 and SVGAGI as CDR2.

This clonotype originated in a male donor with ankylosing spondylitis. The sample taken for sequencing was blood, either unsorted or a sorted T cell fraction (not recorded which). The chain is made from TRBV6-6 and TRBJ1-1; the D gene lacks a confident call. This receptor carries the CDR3 CASSYTFGAFF. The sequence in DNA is TGTGCCAGCAGTTACACATTCGGAGCTTTCTTT.